Each of the 21 T cell receptor beta chains below was sequenced from the same sample in a study of T-cell reconstitution after alpha-beta-depleted transplantation in children. During its preparation, the TCRbeta library received unique molecular identifiers. From the PCR reads, TCRdb called clonotypes with MiXCR, one entry per CDR3 protein. The data hold hundreds of thousands of distinct CDR3 sequences, with about 24% observed a single time. This material consisted of PBMCs, mostly from graft donor cells, taken 360 days after TCRalphabeta/CD19-depleted stem cell transplant. These receptors all come from a female patient aged 2-10 years who had a stem cell transplant for congenital amegakaryocytic thrombocytopenia, so the T cells may come from the graft donor.

The J gene is TRBJ2-7, the V gene TRBV5-1; 13 nucleotides align to TRBD2. This CDR3 contains 15 residues. Germline V CDR1 and CDR2: SGHRS, YFSETQ. Trimming removed 1 base from V and 4 bases from J; junction bases left unmatched: 2. The CDR3 region has the DNA TGCGCCAGCAGCTTGATGACTAGCGGGGGGTACGAGCAGTACTTC. This translates into CASSLMTSGGYEQYF.

This clonotype was counted ten times or more. The V gene is TRBV24-1, the J gene TRBJ2-5; 7 bases are shared with TRBD1. Germline V CDR1 and CDR2: KGHDR, SFDVKD. V trimming: 9 bases; J trimming: 1 base; junction bases outside the gene matches: 7. This CDR3 has 14 residues. The CDR3 DNA follows: TGTGCCACCGCGGAAGGGGGCGTCCAAGAGACCCAGTACTTC. Translation gives CATAEGGVQETQYF.

This chain joins TRBV19 and TRBJ1-2; D not certain. The germline V gene encodes CDR1 LNHDA and CDR2 SQIVND (reference sequence). The CDR3 is 10 residues long. The germline V and J ends were trimmed by 4 bases and 4 bases, with 1 base remaining between them. The CDR3 DNA is TGTGCCAGTAGTAGCTATGGCTACACCTTC. Residues: CASSSYGYTF.

This chain connects TRBV28 to TRBJ2-2; D remains ambiguous. V was trimmed by 1 base and J by 3 bases, leaving 6 bases between them. CDR1 is MDHEN and CDR2 is SYDVKM in the germline V gene. This CDR3 comprises 14 residues. This CDR3 reads CASSLSRYTGELFF. The CDR3 region has the DNA TGTGCCAGCAGTTTATCCCGCTACACCGGGGAGCTGTTTTTT.

Only a few counts were recorded for this clonotype. The chain has TRBV21-1 and TRBJ2-7; TRBD2 is the table's D call, not checked against the DNA. TRBV21-1 is reported as a pseudogene. The CDR3 loop spans 12 amino acids. CDR3 residues: CASQGPTYEQYF. The CDR3 coding sequence is TGTGCCTCGCAAGGCCCAACCTACGAGCAGTACTTC.

This sequence joins TRBV25-1 and TRBJ2-7; D uncertain. Per the germline V gene, CDR1 is MGHDK and CDR2 is SYGVNS. Trimming stripped 4 bases from V and 5 bases from J, with 6 bases between. The CDR3 runs 11 residues. CDR3 sequence: CASSGGNEQYF. DNA for the CDR3: TGTGCCAGCAGTGGGGGTAACGAGCAGTACTTC.

This clonotype appeared a few times. The chain links TRBV20-1 to TRBJ1-3; no reliable D call. Germline V gives CDR1 DFQATT, CDR2 SNEGSKA (reference sequence). This CDR3 is built from 14 residues. The germline V and J ends were trimmed by 3 bases and 0 bases, with 9 bases remaining between them. CDR3 region: CSASGVFSGNTIYF. The CDR3 nucleotides are TGCAGTGCTAGTGGTGTGTTCTCTGGAAACACCATATATTTT.

The V and J genes are TRBV12-3 or TRBV12-4 and TRBJ2-7; D possibly corresponds to TRBD1 (6 bases). The CDR3 length is 14 residues. Trimming cost V 5 bases and J 3 bases, with 14 bases left between them. CDR3 in amino acids: CASSLFRTDYEQYF. CDR3 bases: TGTGCCAGCAGTCTTTTTCGGACAGACTACGAGCAGTACTTC.

The chain couples TRBV27 to TRBJ1-3, with D tentatively TRBD1 (5 bases). Per germline, CDR1 MNHEY and CDR2 SMNVEV (reference sequence). V dropped 2 bases and J dropped 1 base, with 12 bases sitting between them. The CDR3 totals 16 residues. The CDR3 nucleotides are TGTGCCAGCAGTTTAAAGGCAGGGTCTTCTGGAAACACCATATATTTT. Translating it yields CASSLKAGSSGNTIYF.

This clonotype showed up many times. V gene TRBV5-1 combines with J gene TRBJ2-7, with 8 bases aligning to TRBD2. The CDR3 runs 14 residues. The V gene's germline CDR1 is SGHRS and CDR2 YFSETQ. V trimming: 4 bases; J trimming: 3 bases; junction bases outside the gene matches: 6. CDR3 nucleotides: TGCGCCAGCAGCACGGGACTAGACCTCTACGAGCAGTACTTC. Translated, it gives CASSTGLDLYEQYF.

The J gene is TRBJ1-2, the V gene TRBV12-3 or TRBV12-4; 9 bases match TRBD1. The CDR3 runs 17 residues. V lost 7 bases and J lost 3; bases outside the gene matches: 15. The DNA for the CDR3 is TGTGCCAGCACCTCGAGGACAGGGGACAAGGATGACTATGGCTACACCTTC. Its protein is CASTSRTGDKDDYGYTF.

This clonotype was seen a few times. This chain connects TRBV5-1 to TRBJ2-7; 8 nucleotides agree with TRBD2. The germline V gene encodes CDR1 SGHRS and CDR2 YFSETQ. Germline trimming cut 3 bases from V and 0 bases from J; bases unmatched to any gene: 11. This CDR3 has 17 residues. The CDR3 reads CASSSLVSGAISYEQYF. For the CDR3, the DNA is TGCGCCAGCAGCTCCCTGGTTAGCGGGGCTATCTCCTACGAGCAGTACTTC.

The chain recombines TRBV12-3 or TRBV12-4 with TRBJ2-3; no firm D call. V gave up 6 bases and J gave up 2 bases, with 9 bases separating them. The CDR3 sequence is 13 residues long. The CDR3 DNA follows: TGTGCCAGCAGCGAAGGGTACACAGATACGCAGTATTTT. It is translated as CASSEGYTDTQYF.

This chain links TRBV11-2 with TRBJ2-2, with no clear D. CDR1 is SGHAT, CDR2 FQNNGV, per germline. CDR3 length: 17 amino acids. Deletions cut 1 base from V and 1 base from J, with 13 bases between. The CDR3 here is CASSLARGRQNTGELFF. The CDR3, as DNA: TGTGCCAGCAGCTTAGCTCGTGGCAGACAGAACACCGGGGAGCTGTTTTTT.

This clonotype showed up just a few times. The CDR3 protein is CASSRHPNGEAFF. DNA for the CDR3: TGTGCCAGCAGCCGTCATCCGAACGGGGAAGCTTTCTTT. The chain combines TRBV7-6 with TRBJ1-1; D unresolved. This CDR3 is 13 amino acids long. Looked up from germline, CDR1 is SGHVS and CDR2 is FNYEAQ. V was shortened by 5 bases and J by 8 bases, with 15 bases between the two germline ends.

This chain connects TRBV14 to TRBJ2-1; 10 positions agree with TRBD2. Germline V gives CDR1 SGHDN, CDR2 FVKESK. Trimming removed 4 bases from V and 6 bases from J; junction bases left unmatched: 6. The CDR3 sequence is 15 residues long. CDR3 sequence (DNA): TGTGCCAGCAGCCGTCCCGGACTAGCGGTCAATGAGCAGTTCTTC. Translating it yields CASSRPGLAVNEQFF.

The chain uses TRBV14 and TRBJ2-1, with TRBD2 as a possible D gene (6 bases). V lost 0 bases and J lost 0, with 15 bases in between. The CDR3 spans 18 residues. CDR1 is SGHDN and CDR2 is FVKESK in the germline V gene. CDR3 nucleotide sequence: TGTGCCAGCAGCCAAGATCTGTATCTGGGAGGCTCCTACAATGAGCAGTTCTTC. Translated, it gives CASSQDLYLGGSYNEQFF.

This clonotype has more than one count but fewer than ten. The J gene is TRBJ2-3, the V gene TRBV28; no clear D. CDR1 and CDR2 (germline): MDHEN, SYDVKM. V was trimmed by 3 bases and J by 2 bases, leaving 12 bases between them. The CDR3 has 15 amino acids. The CDR3 here is CASSFRALYTDTQYF. Written as DNA, the CDR3 is TGTGCCAGCAGTTTTCGGGCACTTTACACAGATACGCAGTATTTT.

In its sample, this clonotype was seen a few times. The chain employs TRBV4-2 and TRBJ2-7; 9 bases are shared with TRBD2. This CDR3 is 14 amino acids long. From germline, CDR1 is LGHNA and CDR2 YNFKEQ. The V and J ends lost 0 bases and 3 bases, in that order; junction bases with no gene match: 0. CDR3 sequence (DNA): TGTGCCAGCAGCCAAGAGACTAGCGGCTACGAGCAGTACTTC. Protein: CASSQETSGYEQYF.

This clonotype was recorded a few times. The chain recombines TRBV2 with TRBJ1-1; D is undetermined. The V and J ends lost 0 bases and 10 bases respectively, with 12 bases between them. CDR1 is SNHLY, CDR2 FYNNEI, per germline. This CDR3 is 13 amino acids long. CDR3 sequence reads: CASSEAWAFTAFF. For the CDR3, the DNA is TGTGCCAGCAGTGAAGCTTGGGCTTTCACAGCTTTCTTT.

This clonotype was observed a handful of times. The genes are TRBV19 and TRBJ2-5; D unresolved. Germline V gene lookup returns CDR1 LNHDA and CDR2 SQIVND (reference sequence). The CDR3 covers 14 residues. The ends were cut back, 3 bases at V and 4 bases at J, with 12 bases in the middle. The CDR3 protein is CASSIGRGRETQYF. The CDR3 DNA sequence: TGTGCCAGTAGTATTGGACGAGGAAGAGAGACCCAGTACTTC.